This is a list of T cell receptor beta chains from one sample in a study of shared clonotypes between healthy human individuals. Assay used: immunoSEQ multiplex PCR; TCRdb lists only in-frame clones, some missing. Here the sample spans under 750,000 clones, 55% to 75% being singletons. Sequenced sample: memory CD4+ T cells sorted from blood. These receptors were obtained from a woman between 25 and 40 years old in good health. Each CDR3 is given with its conserved first and last residue. The order of the fields is J gene, clone size, V gene, D gene, CDR3 DNA, CDR3 protein. A D gene is named only where the DNA matches it firmly. Clone sizes are given selectively: once, few, many, or a class where the clone is expanded.

j_call: TRBJ1-4
clone_size: many
v_call: TRBV2
d_call: .
cdr3_nt: TGTGCCAGCGGCGTTAATGAAAAACTGTTTTTT
cdr3_aa: CASGVNEKLFF

j_call: TRBJ2-5
clone_size: .
v_call: TRBV11-3
d_call: TRBD2
cdr3_nt: TGTGCCAGCAGCTCACCTAGCGGGAGTGAGAGAGAGACCCAGTACTTC
cdr3_aa: CASSSPSGSERETQYF

j_call: TRBJ1-3
clone_size: .
v_call: TRBV5-1
d_call: .
cdr3_nt: TGCGCCAGCAGCTTCGAGTCTGGAAACACCATATATTTT
cdr3_aa: CASSFESGNTIYF

j_call: TRBJ1-4
clone_size: once
v_call: TRBV6-1
d_call: TRBD1
cdr3_nt: TGTGCCAGCTATCGCGGACAGGGGAATGAAAAACTGTTTTTT
cdr3_aa: CASYRGQGNEKLFF

j_call: TRBJ2-7
clone_size: .
v_call: TRBV6-6
d_call: TRBD2
cdr3_nt: TGTGCCAGCAGGAGGACTAGCGTTTCCTACGAGCAGTACTTC
cdr3_aa: CASRRTSVSYEQYF

j_call: TRBJ2-7
clone_size: .
v_call: TRBV6-5
d_call: TRBD1
cdr3_nt: TGTGCCAGCAGTTACTCTTCGGGACAGTATTCCTACGAGCAGTACTTC
cdr3_aa: CASSYSSGQYSYEQYF

j_call: TRBJ1-1
clone_size: .
v_call: TRBV28
d_call: .
cdr3_nt: TGTGCCAGCAGTTTCAGGGCTCCTGAAGCTTTCTTT
cdr3_aa: CASSFRAPEAFF

j_call: TRBJ2-1
clone_size: .
v_call: TRBV5-1
d_call: TRBD1
cdr3_nt: TGCGCCAGCAGCACCGGGACAGAGGACAATGAGCAGTTCTTC
cdr3_aa: CASSTGTEDNEQFF

j_call: TRBJ2-7
clone_size: .
v_call: TRBV4-1
d_call: TRBD1
cdr3_nt: TGCGCCAGCAGCCGCTCCGGACAGGGGAGGGCCTACGAGCAGTACTTC
cdr3_aa: CASSRSGQGRAYEQYF

j_call: TRBJ2-7
clone_size: once
v_call: TRBV7-2
d_call: .
cdr3_nt: TGTGCCAGCAGCTTACGGCTGGCTAGCGTCCGCTACGAGCAGTACTTC
cdr3_aa: CASSLRLASVRYEQYF

j_call: TRBJ1-2
clone_size: .
v_call: TRBV7-2
d_call: .
cdr3_nt: TGTGCCAGCAGCCTGACGAGGGAAGGCTACACCTTC
cdr3_aa: CASSLTREGYTF

j_call: TRBJ2-7
clone_size: .
v_call: TRBV28
d_call: .
cdr3_nt: TGTGCCAGCAGGCCCAGCGGTACCTACGAGCAGTACTTC
cdr3_aa: CASRPSGTYEQYF

j_call: TRBJ2-2
clone_size: .
v_call: TRBV7-2
d_call: TRBD1
cdr3_nt: TGTGCCAGCAGCCCTTCAGGGGGAAGCGACACCGGGGAGCTGTTTTTT
cdr3_aa: CASSPSGGSDTGELFF

j_call: TRBJ1-5
clone_size: few
v_call: TRBV19
d_call: .
cdr3_nt: TGTGCCAGTAGGGGATTTCCGAATCAGCCCCAGCATTTT
cdr3_aa: CASRGFPNQPQHF

j_call: TRBJ2-1
clone_size: .
v_call: TRBV6-6
d_call: TRBD2
cdr3_nt: TGTGCCAGCAGTACTAGCGGGCAGGGGAATGAGCAGTTCTTC
cdr3_aa: CASSTSGQGNEQFF

j_call: TRBJ2-5
clone_size: .
v_call: TRBV19
d_call: .
cdr3_nt: TGTGCCAGTAGAAAGACGGACCAAGAGACCCAGTACTTC
cdr3_aa: CASRKTDQETQYF

j_call: TRBJ2-1
clone_size: .
v_call: TRBV5-6
d_call: .
cdr3_nt: TGTGCCAGCAGCTTGCCGAATTACTCCTACAATGAGCAGTTCTTC
cdr3_aa: CASSLPNYSYNEQFF

j_call: TRBJ2-5
clone_size: .
v_call: TRBV5-1
d_call: .
cdr3_nt: TGCGCCAGCAGCTTTAGGGTGGGAGGAGAGACCCAGTACTTC
cdr3_aa: CASSFRVGGETQYF

j_call: TRBJ2-7
clone_size: .
v_call: TRBV19
d_call: .
cdr3_nt: TGTGCCAGTACCATGACCCACAGACAAGCCTACGAGCAGTACTTC
cdr3_aa: CASTMTHRQAYEQYF

j_call: TRBJ2-5
clone_size: .
v_call: TRBV28
d_call: .
cdr3_nt: TGTGCCAGCAGTTTTGGATCGGCAGGCGGGAAGGAGACCCAGTACTTC
cdr3_aa: CASSFGSAGGKETQYF

j_call: TRBJ2-5
clone_size: .
v_call: TRBV27
d_call: TRBD2
cdr3_nt: TGTGCCAGCAGTTTATCCAGCGGGAGGGGGCAAGAGACCCAGTACTTC
cdr3_aa: CASSLSSGRGQETQYF

j_call: TRBJ2-1
clone_size: .
v_call: TRBV5-1
d_call: TRBD2
cdr3_nt: TGCGCCAGCAGCTTAGTTCCGGGGCGAACCCGGGGGGGGACGCACAATGAGCAGTTCTTC
cdr3_aa: CASSLVPGRTRGGTHNEQFF

j_call: TRBJ1-5
clone_size: many
v_call: TRBV18
d_call: .
cdr3_nt: TGTGCCAGCTCATATTCAGGACAGAGGAATCAGCCCCAGCATTTT
cdr3_aa: CASSYSGQRNQPQHF

j_call: TRBJ2-2
clone_size: .
v_call: TRBV6-4
d_call: .
cdr3_nt: TGTGCCAGCAGTCTAACCGGAGGGACCGGGGAGCTGTTTTTT
cdr3_aa: CASSLTGGTGELFF

j_call: TRBJ1-1
clone_size: .
v_call: TRBV28
d_call: .
cdr3_nt: TGTGCCAGCAGTCCCCTACCACGAGGCACTGAAGCTTTCTTT
cdr3_aa: CASSPLPRGTEAFF

j_call: TRBJ1-4
clone_size: .
v_call: TRBV7-9
d_call: .
cdr3_nt: TGTGCCAGCAGCCAGCACAGGGAGGGGAATGAAAAACTGTTTTTT
cdr3_aa: CASSQHREGNEKLFF

j_call: TRBJ1-1
clone_size: .
v_call: TRBV7-2
d_call: .
cdr3_nt: TGTGCCAGCAGCCCGGGCGGGGGCACTGAAGCTTTCTTT
cdr3_aa: CASSPGGGTEAFF

j_call: TRBJ1-1
clone_size: few
v_call: TRBV30
d_call: .
cdr3_nt: TGTGCCTGGAGTGTACTACAGAACACTGAAGCTTTCTTT
cdr3_aa: CAWSVLQNTEAFF

j_call: TRBJ2-7
clone_size: .
v_call: TRBV5-1
d_call: TRBD2
cdr3_nt: TGCGCCAGCAGCTTGGTGGCGGGAGGGTCCTACGAGCAGTACTTC
cdr3_aa: CASSLVAGGSYEQYF

j_call: TRBJ1-5
clone_size: .
v_call: TRBV29-1
d_call: TRBD1
cdr3_nt: TGCAGCGTTTGGGACAGTTATAGCAATCAGCCCCAGCATTTT
cdr3_aa: CSVWDSYSNQPQHF

j_call: TRBJ1-2
clone_size: .
v_call: TRBV4-1
d_call: .
cdr3_nt: TGCGCCAGCAGCCAGGTCGAGGGGAGAAGTGGCTACACCTTC
cdr3_aa: CASSQVEGRSGYTF

j_call: TRBJ1-1
clone_size: .
v_call: TRBV10-1
d_call: .
cdr3_nt: TGCGCCAGCAGTGGTGATAGTGGTGAAGCTTTCTTT
cdr3_aa: CASSGDSGEAFF

j_call: TRBJ2-1
clone_size: .
v_call: TRBV2
d_call: TRBD2
cdr3_nt: TGTGCCAGCAGGAGTAGCGGGACTTACAATGAGCAGTTCTTC
cdr3_aa: CASRSSGTYNEQFF

j_call: TRBJ2-7
clone_size: .
v_call: TRBV5-1
d_call: TRBD2
cdr3_nt: TGCGCCAGCAGCCTCGGCCGGGGTGGCGGGAGGACCTACGAGCAGTACTTC
cdr3_aa: CASSLGRGGGRTYEQYF

j_call: TRBJ2-5
clone_size: .
v_call: TRBV11-1
d_call: TRBD1
cdr3_nt: TGTGCCAGCAACCTGGGGCGTTTGTTAGAGGGGGCCGGAGAGACCCAGTACTTC
cdr3_aa: CASNLGRLLEGAGETQYF

j_call: TRBJ1-5
clone_size: .
v_call: TRBV4-1
d_call: .
cdr3_nt: TGCGCCAGCAGCCAAGTAGAAATCGGAACCCGCAATCAGCCCCAGCATTTT
cdr3_aa: CASSQVEIGTRNQPQHF

j_call: TRBJ2-7
clone_size: .
v_call: TRBV11-2
d_call: TRBD2
cdr3_nt: TGTGCCAGCAGCTCCACCGGGACTAGCGGGAGGGCCGGGGAGCAGTACTTC
cdr3_aa: CASSSTGTSGRAGEQYF

j_call: TRBJ2-4
clone_size: .
v_call: TRBV18
d_call: .
cdr3_nt: TGTGCCAGCTCACCGGGGCTTCAGGGGAGAGACATTCAGTACTTC
cdr3_aa: CASSPGLQGRDIQYF

j_call: TRBJ2-1
clone_size: few
v_call: TRBV27
d_call: .
cdr3_nt: TGTGCCAGCAGTTCCCAGGGTGGGGGCGACTCCTACAATGAGCAGTTCTTC
cdr3_aa: CASSSQGGGDSYNEQFF

j_call: TRBJ2-7
clone_size: .
v_call: TRBV27
d_call: .
cdr3_nt: TGTGCCAGCAGTTTAGTAAAAGGATACGAGCAGTACTTC
cdr3_aa: CASSLVKGYEQYF

j_call: TRBJ1-3
clone_size: .
v_call: TRBV15
d_call: .
cdr3_nt: TGTGCCACCAGCCGGGACTCTGGAAACACCATATATTTT
cdr3_aa: CATSRDSGNTIYF

j_call: TRBJ1-4
clone_size: .
v_call: TRBV2
d_call: .
cdr3_nt: TGTGCCCACAGGCAGGCTCCCCGGGAAAAACTGTTTTTT
cdr3_aa: CAHRQAPREKLFF

j_call: TRBJ2-1
clone_size: .
v_call: TRBV5-1
d_call: TRBD1
cdr3_nt: TGCGCCAGCAGCGAAAGACAGGGGTTAGATAATGAGCAGTTCTTC
cdr3_aa: CASSERQGLDNEQFF

j_call: TRBJ2-2
clone_size: few
v_call: TRBV18
d_call: TRBD1
cdr3_nt: TGTGCCAGCTCACAGGGTCGACAGGGATTGACCGGGGAGCTGTTTTTT
cdr3_aa: CASSQGRQGLTGELFF

j_call: TRBJ2-3
clone_size: .
v_call: TRBV5-4
d_call: .
cdr3_nt: TGTGCCAGCAGCTTGACTGATACGCAGTATTTT
cdr3_aa: CASSLTDTQYF

j_call: TRBJ2-1
clone_size: .
v_call: TRBV29-1
d_call: TRBD2
cdr3_nt: TGCAGCGCCGGTCCCTCTGGCGGGAGGGCCTCTAGGGAGCAGTTCTTC
cdr3_aa: CSAGPSGGRASREQFF

j_call: TRBJ2-4
clone_size: .
v_call: TRBV30
d_call: .
cdr3_nt: TGTGCCTGGAGTGTACTTAAGGGAACAGGGGAGGACATTCAGTACTTC
cdr3_aa: CAWSVLKGTGEDIQYF

j_call: TRBJ1-1
clone_size: .
v_call: TRBV5-1
d_call: TRBD1
cdr3_nt: TGCGCCAGCAGTTCACAGGGGTCAGAGACTGAAGCTTTCTTT
cdr3_aa: CASSSQGSETEAFF

j_call: TRBJ1-2
clone_size: .
v_call: TRBV7-9
d_call: .
cdr3_nt: TGTGCCAGCAGCTTAGCCCACCTGGGGGGGACCTATGGCTACACCTTC
cdr3_aa: CASSLAHLGGTYGYTF

j_call: TRBJ2-3
clone_size: .
v_call: TRBV6-7
d_call: .
cdr3_nt: TGTGCCAGCAGTTACTCGGTTAATCCGGAGGGCACGCAGTATTTT
cdr3_aa: CASSYSVNPEGTQYF

j_call: TRBJ1-4
clone_size: once
v_call: TRBV27
d_call: .
cdr3_nt: TGTGCCAGCAGTCGGCGGTGGGCTAATGAAAAACTGTTTTTT
cdr3_aa: CASSRRWANEKLFF

j_call: TRBJ1-4
clone_size: once
v_call: TRBV4-2
d_call: .
cdr3_nt: TGTGCCAGCAGCCAAGAGTGGGGAGGGGAATCGGTGTTTTTT
cdr3_aa: CASSQEWGGESVFF

j_call: TRBJ1-2
clone_size: .
v_call: TRBV7-9
d_call: .
cdr3_nt: TGTGCCAGCAGCGGAATAGCAAACTCCAACTATGGCTACACCTTC
cdr3_aa: CASSGIANSNYGYTF

j_call: TRBJ2-1
clone_size: .
v_call: TRBV27
d_call: TRBD1
cdr3_nt: TGTGCCAGCAGTTTTCGGTTCACTCCGGGACAGGGGTGGTATGAGCAGTTCTTC
cdr3_aa: CASSFRFTPGQGWYEQFF